These T cell receptor beta chains were read from a single sample in a study of blood T cell repertoires in COVID-19. TCRdb's copy holds only in-frame clones and misses some; the assay was immunoSEQ multiplex PCR. The sample yields approximately 230,000 clones, 85% to 95% seen once. Input material: PBMCs or T cells enriched from blood (not recorded which). These receptors were collected from a woman in her late teens or twenties who had recovered from COVID-19. Both conserved end residues are part of each CDR3. A D gene is named only where the DNA matches it firmly. A clone size is listed for some rows: how often the clone was seen (once, few, many), or a class if it is expanded.

abundance: NA
v_gene: TRBV27
d_gene: NA
j_gene: TRBJ2-2
CDR3nt: TGTGCCAGCAGTTTTCCGGGCACCGGGGAGCTGTTTTTT
CDR3aa: CASSFPGTGELFF

abundance: NA
v_gene: TRBV11-3
d_gene: NA
j_gene: TRBJ2-1
CDR3nt: TGTGCCAGCAGCTTAGGAGGGGAGGTCTACAATGAGCAGTTCTTC
CDR3aa: CASSLGGEVYNEQFF

abundance: NA
v_gene: TRBV11-2
d_gene: NA
j_gene: TRBJ1-1
CDR3nt: TGTGCCAGCCGCGAGGTTATGAACACTGAAGCTTTCTTT
CDR3aa: CASREVMNTEAFF

abundance: NA
v_gene: TRBV25-1
d_gene: NA
j_gene: TRBJ1-2
CDR3nt: TGTGCCAGCAGTGAATCCGGCAGGGTGAGCTATGGCTACACCTTC
CDR3aa: CASSESGRVSYGYTF

abundance: NA
v_gene: TRBV6-5
d_gene: TRBD1
j_gene: TRBJ1-4
CDR3nt: TGTGCCAGCAGAAAAGGACAGGTCAGCGAAAAACTGTTTTTT
CDR3aa: CASRKGQVSEKLFF

abundance: NA
v_gene: TRBV6-5
d_gene: TRBD1
j_gene: TRBJ1-1
CDR3nt: TGTGCCAGCAGACAGGGGGCCACTGAAGCTTTCTTT
CDR3aa: CASRQGATEAFF

abundance: NA
v_gene: TRBV29-1
d_gene: NA
j_gene: TRBJ2-7
CDR3nt: TGCAGCGCCCATGAGGGGCGGGGTGTAGCCTACGAGCAGTACTTC
CDR3aa: CSAHEGRGVAYEQYF

abundance: NA
v_gene: TRBV9
d_gene: TRBD2
j_gene: TRBJ2-1
CDR3nt: TGTGCCAGCAGCCCGAGAACGGGGGGAGGGCCGGTCAATGAGCAGTTCTTC
CDR3aa: CASSPRTGGGPVNEQFF

abundance: NA
v_gene: TRBV7-7
d_gene: NA
j_gene: TRBJ1-6
CDR3nt: TGTGCTAGCAGCTTATTGGCAGTTAATAATTCACCCCTCCACTTT
CDR3aa: CASSLLAVNNSPLHF

abundance: NA
v_gene: TRBV28
d_gene: NA
j_gene: TRBJ2-1
CDR3nt: TGTGCCAGCAGTTCTTTTAGGAGGGAGCAGTTCTTC
CDR3aa: CASSSFRREQFF

abundance: NA
v_gene: TRBV5-1
d_gene: NA
j_gene: TRBJ1-5
CDR3nt: TGCGCCAGCAGCAATCGAGACAACGGCAATCAGCCCCAGCATTTT
CDR3aa: CASSNRDNGNQPQHF

abundance: once
v_gene: TRBV18
d_gene: NA
j_gene: TRBJ2-5
CDR3nt: TGTGCCAGCTCACCTCCTCTCCTAGCCGGGGGAGAGACCCAGTACTTC
CDR3aa: CASSPPLLAGGETQYF

abundance: NA
v_gene: TRBV2
d_gene: NA
j_gene: TRBJ2-2
CDR3nt: TGTGCCAGCAGTGAACTCACAGGGTCGGGCACCGGGGAGCTGTTTTTT
CDR3aa: CASSELTGSGTGELFF

abundance: NA
v_gene: TRBV7-2
d_gene: TRBD2
j_gene: TRBJ2-7
CDR3nt: TGTGCCAGCAGCTTAGTCGCGGGGGGGAACTACGAGCAGTACTTC
CDR3aa: CASSLVAGGNYEQYF

abundance: once
v_gene: TRBV24-1
d_gene: NA
j_gene: TRBJ1-4
CDR3nt: TGTGCCACCAGTGAAGGGGCAAGGGAAAAACTGTTTTTT
CDR3aa: CATSEGAREKLFF